This T cell receptor beta chain was found in a study of cytomegalovirus exposure and HLA in healthy donors. As concerns this clone: Antigen unknown.

The primer mix had 60 Vbeta and 13 Jbeta primers. Produced via immunoSEQ multiplex PCR; TCRdb's table is partial and in-frame only. The data contain some 90,000 clones, over 75% of them seen just once; the ten biggest clones take up roughly 2%. Regarding the study as a whole: A few chains tied to CMV proved CMV antigen-specific in vitro. Earlier results showed most TCR beta V segments being productive about 90% or about 30% of the time.

This CDR3 spans 12 amino acids. V was cut by 2 bases and J by 4 bases, with 5 bases left in between. Germline lookup yields CDR1 MDHEN and CDR2 SYDVKM. Sequencing was carried out using PBMCs. The sequence was collected from a boy younger than 18 in good health and CMV-seronegative. This chain connects TRBV28 to TRBJ1-1, with no clear D. The CDR3 nucleotides read TGTGCCAGCAGTTTACTAAGCACTGAAGCTTTCTTT. Protein product: CASSLLSTEAFF.